A single sample is the source of the 22 T cell receptor beta chains below, sequenced in a study of vaccination and CD4 T cells after COVID-19. Sequenced with the Oncomine TCR Beta short-read assay was DNA taken from cultured CD4+ T cells. TCRdb itself ran the PCR reads through MiXCR, one entry per CDR3 protein. The sample yields 11,000 to 15,000 distinct CDR3 sequences, about 51% seen once. Antigen specificity for these receptors is unknown. The treatment here: approximately nine-day PBMC culture with coronavirus spike peptide pools or control peptides (ViraFEST assay). The sample was CD4+ T cells from blood, cultured in vitro. These receptors all stem from a human donor who had recovered from COVID-19.

The rearrangement links TRBV24-1 to TRBJ2-5, with 12 bases identical to TRBD2. J was trimmed by 9 bases and V by 2 bases; bases with no gene match: 9. Germline assignment: CDR1 KGHDR and CDR2 SFDVKD. The CDR3 length is 16 residues. DNA of the CDR3: TGTGCCACCAGTGATTCCGGGACTAGCGGGTCCCAAGCCCAGTACTTC. This codes for CATSDSGTSGSQAQYF.

The rearrangement joins TRBV3-1 to TRBJ1-5; D unresolved. Germline V gene lookup returns CDR1 LGHDT and CDR2 YNNKEL (reference sequence). The CDR3 sequence is 13 residues long. V was trimmed by 4 bases and J by 8 bases, leaving 12 bases between them. The CDR3 spells CASSLGWAEPQHF. CDR3 coding DNA: TGTGCCAGCAGCCTTGGGTGGGCGGAGCCCCAGCATTTT.

This chain uses TRBV6-2 or TRBV6-3 with TRBJ1-1; TRBD1 agrees at 8 bases. Germline V lookup: CDR1 MNHEY, CDR2 SVGEGT. CDR3 length: 14 residues. The J segment lost 5 bases and the V segment lost 5 bases, leaving 7 bases of the junction unmatched. The CDR3 DNA reads as TGTGCCAGCAGTACTAGACAGGGGAGGACTGAAGCTTTCTTT. Its translation is CASSTRQGRTEAFF.

This chain joins TRBV20-1 and TRBJ1-1; 9 bases line up with TRBD1. J lost 3 bases, V lost 3 bases, and 5 bases had no gene match. CDR3 length equals 14 residues. Germline values: CDR1 DFQATT, CDR2 SNEGSKA (reference sequence). The CDR3 loop reads CSASPQGAHTEAFF. In DNA form, the CDR3 reads TGCAGTGCTAGCCCACAGGGGGCCCACACTGAAGCTTTCTTT.

The rearrangement joins TRBV14 to TRBJ1-1; a weak D match, TRBD1 (5 bases). The ends were cut back, 0 bases at V and 6 bases at J, with 14 bases in the middle. The CDR3 has 15 residues. The V gene's germline CDR1 is SGHDN and CDR2 FVKESK. The DNA of the CDR3 is TGTGCCAGCAGCCAAGATGGTCGGGGGGACGCTGAAGCTTTCTTT. Translation: CASSQDGRGDAEAFF.

This clonotype was seen a few times. V is TRBV28 and J is TRBJ2-7; possible D gene TRBD2, 6 bases. V lost 6 bases and J lost 4, with 16 bases in between. Looked up from germline, CDR1 is MDHEN and CDR2 is SYDVKM. CDR3 length equals 14 residues. The DNA for the CDR3 is TGTGCCAGCAGAGAACCGGGACTTAAATACGAGCAGTACTTC. Its protein product is CASREPGLKYEQYF. Based on the CDR3 plus reference TRBV28 and TRBJ2-7, the full variable domain is DVKVTQSSRYLVKRTGEKVFLECVQDMDHENMFWYRQDPGLGLRLIYFSYDVKMKEKGDIPEGYSVSREKKERFSLILESASTNQTSMYLCASREPGLKYEQYFGPGTRLTVT.

This clonotype was detected a few times. V gene TRBV18 combines with J gene TRBJ2-1; the match to TRBD1 covers 10 bases. V lost 5 bases and J lost 10; bases outside the gene matches: 5. The V gene's germline CDR1 is KGHSH and CDR2 LQKENI. The CDR3 is made up of 13 amino acids. CDR3 in amino acids: CASSSGQGDEQFF. The CDR3 DNA reads TGTGCCAGCTCATCCGGACAGGGGGACGAGCAGTTCTTC.

V and J are TRBV5-4 and TRBJ2-5; 11 nucleotides align to TRBD1. J was trimmed by 1 base and V by 3 bases; bases with no gene match: 5. The CDR3 loop spans 16 amino acids. Per germline, CDR1 SGHNT and CDR2 YYREEE (reference sequence). Here the CDR3 reads CASSSGQGGTQETQYF. Here the CDR3 DNA reads TGTGCCAGCAGCTCGGGACAGGGGGGGACCCAAGAGACCCAGTACTTC. The whole variable domain, filled in from reference TRBV5-4 and TRBJ2-5, reads ETGVTQSPTHLIKTRGQQVTLRCSSQSGHNTVSWYQQALGQGPQFIFQYYREEENGRGNFPPRFSGLQFPNYSSELNVNALELDDSALYLCASSSGQGGTQETQYFGPGTRLLVL.

The chain employs TRBV20-1 and TRBJ2-6; D unresolved. The CDR3 has 14 residues. V was clipped by 3 bases and J by 0 bases, with 6 bases between them. Germline CDR1 and CDR2: DFQATT and SNEGSKA (reference sequence). The CDR3 is CSASRVSGANVLTF. DNA of the CDR3: TGCAGTGCTAGTCGAGTCTCTGGGGCCAACGTCCTGACTTTC.

This chain links TRBV20-1 with TRBJ2-7, with 7 bases lining up with TRBD2. V trimming: 6 bases; J trimming: 2 bases; junction bases outside the gene matches: 16. Germline V CDR1 and CDR2: DFQATT, SNEGSKA (reference sequence). The CDR3 has 16 amino acids. The CDR3 protein is CSANPGGSGGTYEQYF. CDR3 DNA sequence: TGCAGTGCCAATCCTGGCGGTTCGGGGGGTACCTACGAGCAGTACTTC.

Worth noting for this clonotype: A read error is likely, as this CDR3 ends without the conserved phenylalanine or tryptophan. This chain joins TRBV3-1 and TRBJ2-5, with a tentative D call TRBD2 (6 bases). The CDR3 spans 14 residues. The germline CDR1 and CDR2 sequences are LGHDT and YNNKEL (reference sequence). V was shortened by 4 bases and J by 4 bases, with 13 bases between the two germline ends. In nucleotides, the CDR3 is TGTGCCAGCAGCCCCCTCCGGGGAGGAGAGACCCAGTACTCC. It is translated as CASSPLRGGETQYS.

This chain joins TRBV7-9 and TRBJ2-7; maybe TRBD1 (5 bases). This CDR3 has 14 residues. CDR1 is SEHNR and CDR2 is FQNEAQ in the germline V gene (reference sequence). The V end was cut by 8 bases, the J end by 7 bases, with 21 bases between. The CDR3, as DNA: TGTGCCAGCGCTTTGGGGCAGGGTGCCAGGGAGCAGTACTTC. This gives the protein CASALGQGAREQYF.

This chain links TRBV20-1 with TRBJ1-4; TRBD1 agrees at 7 bases. The CDR3 is 15 amino acids. CDR1 is DFQATT, CDR2 SNEGSKA, per germline (reference sequence). V shed 6 bases and J 7 bases; nucleotides not matched to a gene: 14. CDR3 DNA: TGCAGTGCCGGAGATGCAGGGGGTGGGAGTGAAAAACTGTTTTTT. It translates to CSAGDAGGGSEKLFF.

The chain joins TRBV7-3 to TRBJ2-2; unclear D gene. CDR1 is SGHTA and CDR2 is FQGTGA in the germline V gene. The CDR3 has 16 residues. V gave up 2 bases and J gave up 1 base, with 11 bases separating them. DNA for the CDR3: TGTGCCAGCAGCTTACACCAAGCAGTGAACACCGGGGAGCTGTTTTTT. This gives the protein CASSLHQAVNTGELFF.

As to this clonotype: The junction does not match germline at one end; this may be a read error. The chain recombines TRBV28 with TRBJ2-7; possibly TRBD2 for D (5 bases). Germline lookup yields CDR1 MDHEN and CDR2 SYDVKM. The length of the CDR3 is 12 residues. The CDR3 sequence is CASKFSGRPLDF. The CDR3 bases are TGTGCCAGCAAGTTCAGCGGCCGCCCCCTTGACTTC.

The gene calls are TRBV27 and TRBJ2-7, with a weak D call TRBD2 (5 bases). The CDR3 sequence is 14 residues long. Germline-derived CDR1 and CDR2 are MNHEY and SMNVEV (reference sequence). V was shortened by 5 bases and J by 1 base, with 12 bases between the two germline ends. The DNA of the CDR3 is TGTGCCAGCAGTGAGCGAGGACTTTCCTACGAGCAGTACTTC. Its protein is CASSERGLSYEQYF.

V gene TRBV7-7 combines with J gene TRBJ2-3; D gene unclear. V lost 4 bases and J lost 2, with 13 bases in between. Germline V lookup: CDR1 SSHAT, CDR2 FNYEAQ (reference sequence). The CDR3 consists of 15 residues. The chain's CDR3 is CASSWAAGPTDTQYF. DNA of the CDR3: TGTGCCAGCAGCTGGGCGGCAGGACCCACAGATACGCAGTATTTT.

This chain joins TRBV24-1 and TRBJ2-1, with D perhaps TRBD1 (8 bases). V lost 5 bases, J lost 4 bases, and 17 bases lay in between. Germline V gives CDR1 KGHDR, CDR2 SFDVKD. The CDR3 contains 16 residues. In DNA, the CDR3 is TGTGCCACCAGTGGAAGGGGGGGACAGGATTACAATGAGCAGTTCTTC. It codes for CATSGRGGQDYNEQFF.

The V and J genes are TRBV19 and TRBJ2-3; D is unclear. The CDR3 runs 14 residues. Germline values: CDR1 LNHDA, CDR2 SQIVND (reference sequence). Between the trimmed V and J ends, which lost 5 bases and 0 bases, there was a span of 9 bases. CDR3 in amino acids: CASSLVASTDTQYF. CDR3 sequence (DNA): TGTGCCAGTAGTCTAGTCGCTAGCACAGATACGCAGTATTTT. The full variable domain, with the rest looked up from reference TRBV19 and TRBJ2-3, is DGGITQSPKYLFRKEGQNVTLSCEQNLNHDAMYWYRQDPGQGLRLIYYSQIVNDFQKGDIAEGYSVSREKKESFPLTVTSAQKNPTAFYLCASSLVASTDTQYFGPGTRLTVL.

This clonotype was counted between two and nine times. The V and J genes are TRBV6-2 or TRBV6-3 and TRBJ2-7; the D is unclear. The germline CDR1 and CDR2 sequences are MNHEY and SVGEGT. V was cut by 5 bases and J by 0 bases, with 8 bases left in between. The CDR3 runs to 13 residues. The chain's CDR3 is CASSPPDSYEQYF. The DNA for the CDR3 is TGTGCCAGCAGTCCGCCGGACTCCTACGAGCAGTACTTC.

This clonotype appeared a few times. This chain connects TRBV20-1 to TRBJ2-7; 8 bases are shared with TRBD1. V lost 5 bases to trimming and J lost 4 bases; unmatched junction nucleotides: 7. The CDR3 runs to 13 residues. Germline CDR1 DFQATT, CDR2 SNEGSKA (reference sequence). CDR3 in amino acids: CSADGDRSYEQYF. CDR3 sequence (DNA): TGCAGTGCTGACGGGGACAGGTCTTACGAGCAGTACTTC.

This clonotype was picked up a small number of times. This rearrangement joins TRBV7-6 to TRBJ2-3; 14 positions match TRBD2. The J segment lost 6 bases and the V segment lost 4 bases, leaving 12 bases of the junction unmatched. CDR1 and CDR2 from the germline V gene are SGHVS and FNYEAQ. This CDR3 has 18 residues. The CDR3 spells CASSSPHGTSGGWDTQYF. In nucleotides, the CDR3 is TGTGCCAGCAGCTCCCCGCATGGGACTAGCGGGGGCTGGGATACGCAGTATTTT. Filled out from reference TRBV7-6 and TRBJ2-3, the complete variable domain reads GAGVSQSPRYKVTKRGQDVALRCDPISGHVSLYWYRQALGQGPEFLTYFNYEAQQDKSGLPNDRFSAERPEGSISTLTIQRTEQRDSAMYRCASSSPHGTSGGWDTQYFGPGTRLTVL.